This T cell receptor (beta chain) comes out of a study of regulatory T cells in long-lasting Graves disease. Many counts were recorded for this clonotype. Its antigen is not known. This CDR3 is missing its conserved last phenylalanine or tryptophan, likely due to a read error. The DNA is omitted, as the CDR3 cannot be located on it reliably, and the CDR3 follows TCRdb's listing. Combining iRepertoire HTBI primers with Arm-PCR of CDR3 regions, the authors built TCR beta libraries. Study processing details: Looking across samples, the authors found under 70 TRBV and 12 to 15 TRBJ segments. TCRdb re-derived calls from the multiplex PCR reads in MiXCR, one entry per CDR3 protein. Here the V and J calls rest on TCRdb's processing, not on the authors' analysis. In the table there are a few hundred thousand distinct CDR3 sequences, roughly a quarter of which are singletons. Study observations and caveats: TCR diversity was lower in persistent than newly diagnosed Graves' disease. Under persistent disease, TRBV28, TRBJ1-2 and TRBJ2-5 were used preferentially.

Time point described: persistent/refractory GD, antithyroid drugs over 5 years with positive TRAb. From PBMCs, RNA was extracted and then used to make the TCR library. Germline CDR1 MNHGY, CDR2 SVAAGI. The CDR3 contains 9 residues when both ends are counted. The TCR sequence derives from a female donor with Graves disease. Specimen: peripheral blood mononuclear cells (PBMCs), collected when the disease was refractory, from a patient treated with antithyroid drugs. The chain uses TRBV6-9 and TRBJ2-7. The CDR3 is CASSYSSLH.